These 31 T cell receptor beta chains share one sample of origin, sequenced in a study of blood T cell repertoires in COVID-19. The method was immunoSEQ multiplex PCR; TCRdb's version includes in-frame clones alone and lacks a portion of them. The sample yields under 70,000 clones, 88% seen once. The specimen was peripheral blood. These receptors were obtained from a woman aged 60-75 years with COVID-19, enrolled during active disease.

This chain connects TRBV3-1 (or the pseudogene TRBV3-2) to TRBJ2-2; D not resolved. The V end was cut by 1 base, the J end by 4 bases, with 7 bases between. CDR1 and CDR2 from the germline V gene are LGHDT and YNNKEL (reference sequence). The CDR3 has 14 amino acids. DNA for the CDR3: TGTGCCAGCAGCCAAGGCTATTCCACCGGGGAGCTGTTTTTT. Protein product: CASSQGYSTGELFF.

This clone was picked up a small number of times. This chain connects TRBV6-5 to TRBJ2-7, with 7 nucleotides matching TRBD1. The CDR3 length is 15 residues. Germline V gene lookup returns CDR1 MNHEY and CDR2 SVGAGI. J lost 3 bases, V lost 6 bases, and 11 bases had no gene match. In nucleotides, the CDR3 is TGTGCCAGCAGACTAGGGGGCCTAGGTAGCTACGAGCAGTACTTC. Translating it yields CASRLGGLGSYEQYF.

This chain uses TRBV27 with TRBJ2-4, with a possible D match to TRBD2 (5 bases). Germline V gene sequence: CDR1 MNHEY, CDR2 SMNVEV (reference sequence). Trimming removed 5 bases at V and 13 bases at J, with 18 bases between. The CDR3 is 13 amino acids. The CDR3 bases are TGTGCCAGCAGTCCCAACAACTCCCCGGGACAGTACTTC. Encoded protein: CASSPNNSPGQYF.

This chain uses TRBV5-5 with TRBJ1-6; 9 nucleotides match TRBD1. The J segment lost 9 bases and the V segment lost 0 bases, leaving 4 bases of the junction unmatched. Germline V gives CDR1 SGHKS, CDR2 YYEKEE (reference sequence). This CDR3 is built from 15 residues. CDR3 protein: CASSLGVQGASPLHF. CDR3 coding DNA: TGTGCCAGCAGCTTGGGGGTACAGGGGGCTTCACCCCTCCACTTT.

The genes are TRBV6-5 and TRBJ2-5; TRBD1 is a possible D gene (6 bases). Trimming cost V 6 bases and J 1 base, with 9 bases left between them. The CDR3 extends over 13 amino acids. Germline loops: CDR1 MNHEY, CDR2 SVGAGI. The CDR3 protein is CASRDSTQETQYF. In nucleotides, the CDR3 is TGTGCCAGCAGGGACAGTACCCAAGAGACCCAGTACTTC.

V gene TRBV18 combines with J gene TRBJ1-4, with unresolved D. Trimming left V 5 bases short and J 6 bases short, with 4 bases between. The germline V gene encodes CDR1 KGHSH and CDR2 LQKENI. The CDR3 is 11 amino acids. CDR3 in DNA: TGTGCCAGCTCAACAGATGAAAAACTGTTTTTT. Translating it yields CASSTDEKLFF.

The J gene is TRBJ2-2, the V gene TRBV5-5; 10 bases are shared with TRBD1. Germline CDR1 is SGHKS and CDR2 is YYEKEE (reference sequence). V was pared by 6 bases and J by 2 bases, with 4 bases of the junction left unmatched. This CDR3 comprises 15 residues. The CDR3 DNA sequence: TGTGCCAGCACCCGACAGGGGGCAAACACCGGGGAGCTGTTTTTT. It encodes CASTRQGANTGELFF. Variable domain in full (rest from reference TRBV5-5 and TRBJ2-2): DAGVTQSPTHLIKTRGQQVTLRCSPISGHKSVSWYQQVLGQGPQFIFQYYEKEERGRGNFPDRFSARQFPNYSSELNVNALLLGDSALYLCASTRQGANTGELFFGEGSRLTVL.

The gene calls are TRBV12-3 or TRBV12-4 and TRBJ2-5; 9 bases line up with TRBD1. With V trimmed by 6 bases and J by 5 bases, 4 bases remained unmatched. CDR3 length: 13 residues. CDR3 bases: TGTGCCAGCAGCTGGGACAGGGTGGAGACCCAGTACTTC. It codes for CASSWDRVETQYF.

The sample holds one count of this clone. The V and J genes are TRBV28 and TRBJ2-7, with 8 positions matching TRBD2. CDR1 MDHEN and CDR2 SYDVKM come from the germline V gene. Germline trimming cut 6 bases from V and 4 bases from J; bases unmatched to any gene: 8. The CDR3 spans 14 residues. In nucleotides, the CDR3 is TGTGCCAGCAGGGCGGGAGGTGGAAGGTACGAGCAGTACTTC. This translates into CASRAGGGRYEQYF.

This chain links TRBV5-4 with TRBJ2-7; possible D gene TRBD1, 5 bases. The CDR3 extends over 16 amino acids. Germline V gene sequence: CDR1 SGHNT, CDR2 YYREEE (reference sequence). Trimming left V 0 bases short and J 3 bases short, with 16 bases between. The CDR3 reads CASSLEGGHAFYEQYF. DNA for the CDR3: TGTGCCAGCAGCTTGGAAGGTGGACACGCATTCTACGAGCAGTACTTC.

This chain uses TRBV24-1 with TRBJ2-1, with 14 nucleotides matching TRBD2. V shed 7 bases, J shed 1 base, and the junction held 5 bases outside the gene matches. Germline values: CDR1 KGHDR, CDR2 SFDVKD. This CDR3 has 17 amino acids. Here the CDR3 reads CATRGTSGRGSYNEQFF. CDR3 DNA: TGTGCCACCAGGGGGACTAGCGGGAGAGGGTCCTACAATGAGCAGTTCTTC.

V and J are TRBV19 and TRBJ1-5, with a possible D match to TRBD1 (5 bases). The length of the CDR3 is 13 residues. Germline lookup yields CDR1 LNHDA and CDR2 SQIVND (reference sequence). V lost 5 bases to trimming and J lost 4 bases, with 9 bases between them. CDR3 sequence reads: CASSATVNQPQHF. CDR3 DNA sequence: TGTGCCAGTAGTGCGACAGTTAATCAGCCCCAGCATTTT.

The chain recombines TRBV6-5 with TRBJ2-1; 11 positions match TRBD2. The CDR3 loop spans 13 amino acids. Losses at the gene ends were 6 bases for V and 8 bases for J; bases not matched to a gene: 3. CDR1 is MNHEY, CDR2 SVGAGI, per germline. CDR3 DNA: TGTGCCAGCAGCGTAGCGGGGGGGGATGAGCAGTTCTTC. Its protein is CASSVAGGDEQFF.

V gene TRBV7-9 combines with J gene TRBJ1-1; D ambiguous. Germline CDR1 reads SEHNR; CDR2 reads FQNEAQ (reference sequence). The CDR3 consists of 12 residues. The ends were cut back, 3 bases at V and 6 bases at J, with 8 bases in the middle. The CDR3 protein is CASSFQAPEAFF. DNA of the CDR3: TGTGCCAGCAGCTTCCAGGCTCCTGAAGCTTTCTTT.

The V call is TRBV18, the J call TRBJ2-1, with 12 bases matching TRBD1. The CDR3 runs 14 residues. Losses at the gene ends were 6 bases for V and 9 bases for J; bases not matched to a gene: 6. Germline CDR1 and CDR2: KGHSH and LQKENI. In DNA, the CDR3 is TGTGCCAGCTCCCGGGACAGGGGGCTCACTGAGCAGTTCTTC. Protein sequence: CASSRDRGLTEQFF.

The chain carries TRBV7-8 and TRBJ2-7; 16 bases map to TRBD2. CDR1 is SGHVS, CDR2 FQNEAQ, per germline. The CDR3 length is 17 residues. Germline trimming cut 5 bases from V and 5 bases from J; bases unmatched to any gene: 9. The DNA for the CDR3 is TGTGCCAGCAGCCAGGGACTAGCGGGAGGGCAAAGGAACGAGCAGTACTTC. Translation: CASSQGLAGGQRNEQYF.

The chain joins TRBV3-1 (or the pseudogene TRBV3-2) to TRBJ2-1; 10 nucleotides match TRBD2. The CDR3 extends over 15 amino acids. Germline V gives CDR1 LGHDT, CDR2 YNNKEL (reference sequence). V shed 5 bases, J shed 11 bases, and the junction held 12 bases outside the gene matches. In DNA form, the CDR3 reads TGTGCCAGCAGCAAAAGTCTAGCGGGGGCCACTCAGCAGTTCTTC. The encoded protein is CASSKSLAGATQQFF.

The chain combines TRBV13 with TRBJ1-4; TRBD1 matches 10 bases. The CDR3 length is 19 residues. The ends lost 5 bases at V and 0 bases at J; junction bases unmatched: 12. Germline-derived CDR1 and CDR2 are PRHDT and FYEKMQ (reference sequence). As DNA, the CDR3 is TGTGCCAGCAGCCAACAAACAGGACAGGGGGATTCAACTAATGAAAAACTGTTTTTT. Its translation is CASSQQTGQGDSTNEKLFF.

The gene calls are TRBV12-3 or TRBV12-4 and TRBJ2-7; a weak D match, TRBD1 (6 bases). V was clipped by 8 bases and J by 1 base, with 9 bases between them. This CDR3 has 12 residues. The CDR3 loop is CASADRSYEQYF. CDR3 DNA: TGTGCCAGCGCGGACAGATCCTACGAGCAGTACTTC.

This clone was observed a single time. CDR3 in amino acids: CATSDFLARGPLHF. The CDR3 nucleotides are TGTGCCACCAGTGATTTCTTAGCCCGGGGACCCCTCCACTTT. J is TRBJ1-6 and V is TRBV24-1; D unresolved. The germline V gene encodes CDR1 KGHDR and CDR2 SFDVKD. This CDR3 is 14 amino acids long. V gave up 1 base and J gave up 12 bases, with 12 bases separating them.

The count of this clone is one. This chain links TRBV18 with TRBJ1-1; TRBD1 might be the D (6 bases). CDR1 KGHSH and CDR2 LQKENI come from the germline V gene. This CDR3 has 14 amino acids. Between the trimmed V and J ends, which lost 1 base and 4 bases, there was a span of 10 bases. The CDR3 reads CASSPRGQVTEAFF. The CDR3 DNA sequence: TGTGCCAGCTCACCACGGGGGCAGGTCACTGAAGCTTTCTTT. The whole variable domain, filled in from reference TRBV18 and TRBJ1-1, reads NAGVMQNPRHLVRRRGQEARLRCSPMKGHSHVYWYRQLPEEGLKFMVYLQKENIIDESGMPKERFSAEFPKEGPSILRIQQVVRGDSAAYFCASSPRGQVTEAFFGQGTRLTVV.

The chain couples TRBV11-2 to TRBJ2-6; a weak D match, TRBD1 (6 bases). Germline V gives CDR1 SGHAT, CDR2 FQNNGV. V gave up 4 bases and J gave up 2 bases, with 9 bases separating them. This CDR3 contains 15 residues. CDR3 residues: CASSSGQPGANVLTF. CDR3 bases: TGTGCCAGCAGCTCCGGACAGCCTGGGGCCAACGTCCTGACTTTC.

With respect to this clone: A much larger clone differs by one base, so this may be a read error. The rearrangement uses TRBV11-3 and TRBJ1-1; possibly TRBD1 for D (5 bases). V was trimmed by 1 base and J by 6 bases, leaving 6 bases between them. CDR1 SGHNT and CDR2 YENEEA come from the germline V gene. The CDR3 loop spans 12 amino acids. The CDR3 is CASSLGGPEAFF. Here the CDR3 DNA reads TGTGCCAGCAGCTTAGGGGGCCCTGAAGCTTTCTTT.

This chain links TRBV4-3 with TRBJ1-1, with D possibly TRBD1 on 5 matching bases. V lost 0 bases and J 4 bases, leaving 12 bases between the germline ends. This CDR3 comprises 15 residues. CDR1 LGHNA and CDR2 YSLEER come from the germline V gene. CDR3 amino acids: CASSQEAGGGTEAFF. As DNA, the CDR3 is TGCGCCAGCAGCCAAGAAGCCGGGGGTGGCACTGAAGCTTTCTTT.

J is TRBJ1-3 and V is TRBV7-2; tentative D call: TRBD1 (6 bases). The CDR3 runs to 15 residues. Germline V gives CDR1 SGHTA, CDR2 FQGNSA. Trimming removed 4 bases at V and 2 bases at J, with 12 bases between. CDR3 nucleotide sequence: TGTGCCAGCAGCTCCTGGACAGACGCTGGAAACACCATATATTTT. This encodes CASSSWTDAGNTIYF.

This sequence joins TRBV29-1 and TRBJ1-4, with D perhaps matching TRBD1 (6 bases). Trimming cost V 5 bases and J 8 bases, with 12 bases left between them. There are 12 residues in the CDR3. Germline CDR1 reads SQVTM; CDR2 reads ANQGSEA. The DNA for the CDR3 is TGCAGCGTTTGGGTCCAGGGGGAAAAACTGTTTTTT. It translates to CSVWVQGEKLFF. Together with reference TRBV29-1 and TRBJ1-4, the CDR3 gives the full variable domain: SAVISQKPSRDICQRGTSLTIQCQVDSQVTMMFWYRQQPGQSLTLIATANQGSEATYESGFVIDKFPISRPNLTFSTLTVSNMSPEDSSIYLCSVWVQGEKLFFGSGTQLSVL.

This clone was counted a few times. This chain links TRBV6-6 with TRBJ1-6; D is undetermined. The germline V gene encodes CDR1 MNHNY and CDR2 SVGAGI (reference sequence). Deletions cut 4 bases from V and 0 bases from J, with 7 bases between. The CDR3 has 15 amino acids. The DNA of the CDR3 is TGTGCCAGCAGTTCGAGAAGCTCCTATAATTCACCCCTCCACTTT. Its protein is CASSSRSSYNSPLHF.

The chain is built from TRBV6-5 and TRBJ2-3, with a possible D match to TRBD2 (6 bases). Trimming removed 2 bases from V and 8 bases from J, with 8 bases in between. The length of the CDR3 is 12 residues. Germline V gene data show CDR1 as MNHEY and CDR2 as SVGAGI. CDR3 protein: CASSYLRGTQYF. The CDR3 region has the DNA TGTGCCAGCAGTTACCTGCGGGGTACGCAGTATTTT.

The CDR3 nucleotides read TGTGCCAGCAGTTTATCCGGGGAGCCCCAGCATTTT. Protein: CASSLSGEPQHF. The chain joins TRBV27 to TRBJ1-5; no clear D. Per the germline V gene, CDR1 is MNHEY and CDR2 is SMNVEV (reference sequence). V shed 0 bases and J shed 8 bases, with 5 bases lying between them. The CDR3 runs to 12 residues.

V is TRBV5-4 and J is TRBJ2-2, with TRBD1 matching over 8 bases. This CDR3 contains 15 residues. Germline CDR1 and CDR2: SGHNT and YYREEE (reference sequence). Trimming took 2 bases from V and 2 from J; bases not matched to a gene: 2. Written as DNA, the CDR3 is TGTGCCAGCAGCTTCGGACAGGGAAACACCGGGGAGCTGTTTTTT. Protein sequence: CASSFGQGNTGELFF.

This clone was seen only a few times. This specimen includes other DNA sequences encoding the same CDR3. The CDR3: CASSFVGGSSYNEQFF. The DNA for the CDR3 is TGTGCCAGCAGCTTTGTGGGAGGGAGCTCCTACAATGAGCAGTTCTTC. The J gene is TRBJ2-1, the V gene TRBV7-2; 7 bases map to TRBD2. CDR3 length: 16 residues. Germline V gene lookup returns CDR1 SGHTA and CDR2 FQGNSA. V shed 3 bases and J 0 bases; nucleotides not matched to a gene: 5.